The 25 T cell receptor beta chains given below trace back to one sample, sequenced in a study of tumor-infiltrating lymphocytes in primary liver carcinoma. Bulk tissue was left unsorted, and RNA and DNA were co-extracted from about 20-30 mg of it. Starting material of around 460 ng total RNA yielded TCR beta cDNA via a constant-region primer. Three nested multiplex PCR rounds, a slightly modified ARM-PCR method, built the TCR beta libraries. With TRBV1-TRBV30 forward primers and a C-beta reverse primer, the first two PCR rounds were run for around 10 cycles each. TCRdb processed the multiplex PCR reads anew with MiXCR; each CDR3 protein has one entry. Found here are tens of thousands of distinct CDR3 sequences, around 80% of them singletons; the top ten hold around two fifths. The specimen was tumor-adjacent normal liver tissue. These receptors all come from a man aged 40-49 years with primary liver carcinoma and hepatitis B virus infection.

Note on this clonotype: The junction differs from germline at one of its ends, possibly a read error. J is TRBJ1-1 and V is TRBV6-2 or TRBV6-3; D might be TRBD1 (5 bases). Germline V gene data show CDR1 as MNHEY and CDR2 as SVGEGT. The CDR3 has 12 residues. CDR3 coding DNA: TGTACCAGCGGGGCGCATAACACTGAAGCTTTCTTT. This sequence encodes CTSGAHNTEAFF.

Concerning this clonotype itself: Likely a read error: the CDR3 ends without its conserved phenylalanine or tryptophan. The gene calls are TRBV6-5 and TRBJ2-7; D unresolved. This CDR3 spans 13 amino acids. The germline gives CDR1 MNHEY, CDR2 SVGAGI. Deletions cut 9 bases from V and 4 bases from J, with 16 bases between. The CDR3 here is CARIEASLYEQYL. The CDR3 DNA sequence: TGTGCCAGAATAGAAGCGAGTCTTTACGAGCAGTACTTG.

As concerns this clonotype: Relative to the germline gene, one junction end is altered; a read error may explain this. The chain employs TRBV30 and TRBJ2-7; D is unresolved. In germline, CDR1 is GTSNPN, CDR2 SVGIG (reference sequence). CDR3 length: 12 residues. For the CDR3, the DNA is TGTACCTGGAGTGTAGTCCTGGACGAACAGTACTTC. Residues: CTWSVVLDEQYF. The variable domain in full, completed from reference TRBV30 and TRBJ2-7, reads SQTIHQWPATLVQPVGSPLSLECTVEGTSNPNLYWYRQAAGRGLQLLFYSVGIGQISSEVPQNLSASRPQDRQFILSSKKLLLSDSGFYLCTWSVVLDEQYFGPGTRLTVT.

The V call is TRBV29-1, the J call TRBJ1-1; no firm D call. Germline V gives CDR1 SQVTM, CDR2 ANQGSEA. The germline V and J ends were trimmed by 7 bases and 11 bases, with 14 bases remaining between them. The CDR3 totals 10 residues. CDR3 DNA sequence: TGCAGCGCCCTGAACATTGAGGCTTTCTTT. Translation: CSALNIEAFF.

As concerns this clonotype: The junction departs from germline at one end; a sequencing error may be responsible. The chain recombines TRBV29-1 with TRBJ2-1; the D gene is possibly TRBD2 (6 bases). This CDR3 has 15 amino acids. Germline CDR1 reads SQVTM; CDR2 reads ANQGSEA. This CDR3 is CCFDSAGRTYDEQFF. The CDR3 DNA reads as TGCTGCTTTGATAGTGCGGGGAGGACCTACGATGAGCAGTTCTTC.

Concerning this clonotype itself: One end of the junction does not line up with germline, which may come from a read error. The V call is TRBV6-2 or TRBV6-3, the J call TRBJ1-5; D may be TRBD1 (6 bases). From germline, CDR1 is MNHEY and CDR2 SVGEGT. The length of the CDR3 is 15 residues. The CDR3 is CASSFGTWRNQPRHF. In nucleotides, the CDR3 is TGTGCCAGCAGTTTCGGGACATGGCGCAATCAGCCCCGGCATTTT.

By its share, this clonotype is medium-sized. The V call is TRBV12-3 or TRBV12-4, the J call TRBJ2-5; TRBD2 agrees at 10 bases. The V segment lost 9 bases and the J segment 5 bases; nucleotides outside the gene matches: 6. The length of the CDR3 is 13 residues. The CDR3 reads CASSLAGVETQYF. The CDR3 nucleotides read TGTGCCAGTTCGCTAGCGGGAGTGGAGACCCAGTACTTC.

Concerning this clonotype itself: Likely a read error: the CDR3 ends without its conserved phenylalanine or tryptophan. The DNA of the CDR3 is TGTGCCAGCAGGCCCCCGGGGTCGAACACCGGGGATCTGTTTTGT. This encodes CASRPPGSNTGDLFC. J is TRBJ2-2 and V is TRBV6-2 or TRBV6-3; TRBD2 is a possible D gene (5 bases). CDR3 length: 15 residues. Looked up from germline, CDR1 is MNHEY and CDR2 is SVGEGT.

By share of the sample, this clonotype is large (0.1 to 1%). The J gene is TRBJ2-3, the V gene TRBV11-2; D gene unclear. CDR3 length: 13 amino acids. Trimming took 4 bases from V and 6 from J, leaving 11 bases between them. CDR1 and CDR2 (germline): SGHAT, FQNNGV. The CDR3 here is CASSSITADTQYF. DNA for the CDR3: TGTGCCAGCAGCTCCATCACGGCGGATACGCAGTATTTT.

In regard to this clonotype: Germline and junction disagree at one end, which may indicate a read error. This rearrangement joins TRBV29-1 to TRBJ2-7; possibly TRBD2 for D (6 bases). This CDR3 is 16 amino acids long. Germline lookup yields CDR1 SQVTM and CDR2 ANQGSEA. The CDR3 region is CSAMTSGTGTLYEQYF. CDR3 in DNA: TGCAGCGCCATGACATCTGGGACTGGTACTCTCTACGAGCAGTATTTC.

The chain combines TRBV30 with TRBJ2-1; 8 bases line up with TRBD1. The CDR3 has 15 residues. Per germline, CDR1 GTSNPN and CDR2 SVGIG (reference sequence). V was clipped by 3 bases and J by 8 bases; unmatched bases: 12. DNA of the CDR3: TGTGCCTGGAGCTCAGGGACAGGCGGGCTGGATGAGCAGTTCTTC. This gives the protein CAWSSGTGGLDEQFF.

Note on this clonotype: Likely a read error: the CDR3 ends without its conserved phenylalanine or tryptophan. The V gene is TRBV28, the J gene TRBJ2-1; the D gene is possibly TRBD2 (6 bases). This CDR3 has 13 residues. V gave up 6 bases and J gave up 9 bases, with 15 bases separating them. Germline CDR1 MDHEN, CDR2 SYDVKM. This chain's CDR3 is CASSLGSSGEQFV. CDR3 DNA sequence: TGTGCCAGCAGCCTCGGGAGTAGCGGTGAGCAGTTCGTC.

CDR3 sequence (DNA): TGCGCCAGCAGCCAAGCCCACGGACACCCATACAATGAGCAGTTCTTC. Translating it yields CASSQAHGHPYNEQFF. The V gene is TRBV4-1, the J gene TRBJ2-1, with D maybe TRBD1 (5 bases). The V gene lost 1 base and the J gene lost 4 bases, with 14 bases spanning the gap. Per germline, CDR1 MGHRA and CDR2 YSYEKL. The CDR3 has 16 residues.

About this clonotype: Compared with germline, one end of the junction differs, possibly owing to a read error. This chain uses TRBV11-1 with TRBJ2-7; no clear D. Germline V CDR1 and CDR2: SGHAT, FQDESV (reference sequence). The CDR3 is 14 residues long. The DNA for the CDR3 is TGTGTCAGTAGCCCTGGACGGCGATTCTACGAACAGTACTTC. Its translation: CVSSPGRRFYEQYF. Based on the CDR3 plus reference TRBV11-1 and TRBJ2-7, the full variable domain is EAEVAQSPRYKITEKSQAVAFWCDPISGHATLYWYRQILGQGPELLVQFQDESVVDDSQLPKDRFSAERLKGVDSTLKIQPAELGDSAMYLCVSSPGRRFYEQYFGPGTRLTVT.

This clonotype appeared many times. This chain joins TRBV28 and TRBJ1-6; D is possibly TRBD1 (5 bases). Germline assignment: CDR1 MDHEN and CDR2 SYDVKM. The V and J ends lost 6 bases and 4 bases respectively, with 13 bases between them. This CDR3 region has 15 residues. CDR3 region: CASSSQEGYNSPLHF. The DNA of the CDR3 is TGTGCCAGCAGCTCACAGGAAGGTTATAATTCACCCCTCCACTTT.

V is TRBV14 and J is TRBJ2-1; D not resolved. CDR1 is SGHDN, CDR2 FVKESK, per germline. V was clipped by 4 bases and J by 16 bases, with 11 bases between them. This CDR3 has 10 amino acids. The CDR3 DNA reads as TGTGCCAGCAGCCGGTCGACGGCATTCTTC. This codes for CASSRSTAFF. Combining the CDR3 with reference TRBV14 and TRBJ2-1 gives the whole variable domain EAGVTQFPSHSVIEKGQTVTLRCDPISGHDNLYWYRRVMGKEIKFLLHFVKESKQDESGMPNNRFLAERTGGTYSTLKVQPAELEDSGVYFCASSRSTAFFGPGTRLTVL.

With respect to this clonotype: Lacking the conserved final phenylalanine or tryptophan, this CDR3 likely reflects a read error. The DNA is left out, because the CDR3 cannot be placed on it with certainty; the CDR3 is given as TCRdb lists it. CDR3 amino acids: CSVEDGGEQFI. This chain links TRBV29-1 with TRBJ2-1; the table's D call, TRBD2, has no DNA check behind it. Looked up from germline, CDR1 is SQVTM and CDR2 is ANQGSEA. From its first to its last residue, the CDR3 has 11 amino acids.

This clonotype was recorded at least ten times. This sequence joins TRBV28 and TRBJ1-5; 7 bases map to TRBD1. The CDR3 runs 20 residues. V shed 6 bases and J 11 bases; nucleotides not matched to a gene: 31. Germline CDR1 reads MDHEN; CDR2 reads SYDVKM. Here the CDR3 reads CASREDRAAHSLTSKWTQHF. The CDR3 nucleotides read TGTGCCAGCAGAGAAGACAGGGCCGCCCATAGCCTCACCTCCAAGTGGACCCAGCATTTT.

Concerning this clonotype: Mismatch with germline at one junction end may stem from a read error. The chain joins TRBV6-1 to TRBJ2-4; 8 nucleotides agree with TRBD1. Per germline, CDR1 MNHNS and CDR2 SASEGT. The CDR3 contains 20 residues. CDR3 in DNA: TGTGCCAGCAGTGAAGCACTTGGATACGTCGGACAGGGTGTCAAAACCATTCGGTACTTC. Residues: CASSEALGYVGQGVKTIRYF.

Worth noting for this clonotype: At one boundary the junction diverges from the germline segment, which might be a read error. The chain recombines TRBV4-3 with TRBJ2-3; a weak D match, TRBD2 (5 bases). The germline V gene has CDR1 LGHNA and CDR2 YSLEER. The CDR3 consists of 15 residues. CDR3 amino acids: CASSLGGSVTDTQYF. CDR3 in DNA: TGCGCCAGCAGCCTTGGAGGTAGCGTCACAGATACACAGTATTTT.

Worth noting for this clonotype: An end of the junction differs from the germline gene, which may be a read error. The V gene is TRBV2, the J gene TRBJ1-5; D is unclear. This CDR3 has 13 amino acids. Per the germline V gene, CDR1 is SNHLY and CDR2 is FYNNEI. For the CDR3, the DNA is TGTGCCAGCAGCATTGAGGGCAATCAGCACCAGCATTTT. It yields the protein CASSIEGNQHQHF. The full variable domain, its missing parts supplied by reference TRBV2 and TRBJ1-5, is EPEVTQTPSHQVTQMGQEVILRCVPISNHLYFYWYRQILGQKVEFLVSFYNNEISEKSEIFDDQFSVERPDGSNFTLKIRSTKLEDSAMYFCASSIEGNQHQHFGDGTRLSIL.

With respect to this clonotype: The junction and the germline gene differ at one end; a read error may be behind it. The CDR3 region is CIVEADRGRADTQYF. The CDR3, as DNA: TGCATCGTTGAAGCGGACAGGGGGCGCGCAGATACCCAGTACTTC. The J gene is TRBJ2-5, the V gene TRBV29-1, with TRBD1 identical over 11 bases. The CDR3 extends over 15 amino acids. CDR1 and CDR2 from the germline V gene are SQVTM and ANQGSEA.

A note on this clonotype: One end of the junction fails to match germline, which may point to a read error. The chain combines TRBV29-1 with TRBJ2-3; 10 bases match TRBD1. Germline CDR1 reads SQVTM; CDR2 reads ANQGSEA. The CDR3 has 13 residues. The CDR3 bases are TGCAGCGTTGAACGGACAGGGGGAGATACGCGGCATTTT. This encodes CSVERTGGDTRHF.

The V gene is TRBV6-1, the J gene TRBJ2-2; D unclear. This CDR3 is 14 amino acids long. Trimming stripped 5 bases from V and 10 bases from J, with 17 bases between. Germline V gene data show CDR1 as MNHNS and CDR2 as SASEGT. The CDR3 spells CASSPTLVPVELFF. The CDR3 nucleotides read TGTGCCAGCAGTCCGACGCTGGTCCCCGTGGAGCTGTTTTTT.

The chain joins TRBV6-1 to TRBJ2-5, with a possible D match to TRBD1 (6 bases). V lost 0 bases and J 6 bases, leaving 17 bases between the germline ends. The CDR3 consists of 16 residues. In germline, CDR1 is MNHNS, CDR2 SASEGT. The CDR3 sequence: CASSEALGQLQKTQYF. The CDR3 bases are TGTGCCAGCAGTGAAGCACTTGGACAGTTACAAAAGACCCAGTACTTC.